The rows below give T cell receptor beta chains drawn from one sample of a study of blood T cells in healthy people across ages. TCRdb re-derived calls from the 5' RACE reads in MiXCR, one entry per CDR3 protein. The profile shows roughly 1,700,000 distinct CDR3 sequences, 28% of them singletons. The sample was blood. The origin of the receptors is a woman aged 25-40 years in good health. CDR3s include the opening cysteine and the closing phenylalanine or tryptophan. A D gene is named only where the DNA matches it firmly. Size values are once, few and many counts, or a class for expanded clones, and some rows have none.

J | D | V | size | DNA | CDR3
TRBJ1-2 | - | TRBV9 | - | TGTGCCAGCAGTCCCGCGGTGATATCGGGGTTAGGCTACACCTTC | CASSPAVISGLGYTF
TRBJ2-3 | TRBD2 | TRBV28 | many | TGTGCCAGCAGTCTCACTAGCGGCTGGAAAGATACGCAGTATTTT | CASSLTSGWKDTQYF
TRBJ1-2 | - | TRBV27 | few | TGTGCCAGCAGTCGGACAGCGCGCACTTTTGGCTACACCTTC | CASSRTARTFGYTF
TRBJ1-1 | - | TRBV6-5 | - | TGTGCCAGCAGTCCTTTGAGGGGGTCGGACACTGAAGCTTTCTTT | CASSPLRGSDTEAFF
TRBJ1-5 | - | TRBV20-1 | - | TGCAGTGCGCTACAGTATAGCAATCAGCCCCAGCATTTT | CSALQYSNQPQHF
TRBJ2-7 | TRBD1 | TRBV5-1 | - | TGCGCCAGCAGCTTGGGGGACAGTGAGCTGGGCTACGAGCAGTACTTC | CASSLGDSELGYEQYF
TRBJ1-2 | - | TRBV18 | few | TGTGCCAGCTCTCCCGACCCGCCCGGCTACACCTTC | CASSPDPPGYTF
TRBJ2-1 | - | TRBV6-5 | many | TGTGCCAGAGAAGCACCAGGCTGCAATGAGCAGTTCTTC | CAREAPGCNEQFF
TRBJ1-1 | - | TRBV7-9 | - | TGTGCCAGCAGCCCCCCCGGGCAGGGAGCCGCTGAAGCTTTCTTT | CASSPPGQGAAEAFF
TRBJ2-5 | TRBD1 | TRBV2 | - | TGTGCCAGCAGTTCCCCAGGGGGCGCGCAGTACTTC | CASSSPGGAQYF
TRBJ2-7 | - | TRBV12-3/TRBV12-4 | once | TGTGCCAGCAGTTTCATAGCGTCGAGCTCCTACGAGCAGTACTTC | CASSFIASSSYEQYF
TRBJ2-3 | TRBD1 | TRBV12-3/TRBV12-4 | few | TGTGCCAGCAGCCTACAGGGGGCCCACACAGATACGCAGTATTTT | CASSLQGAHTDTQYF
TRBJ2-1 | - | TRBV5-1 | - | TGCGCCAGCAGCTTAGAGGGGGTGAGCTCCTTCAATGAGCAGTTCTTC | CASSLEGVSSFNEQFF
TRBJ1-1 | - | TRBV27 | - | TGTGCCAGCAGTTCCGGGATCCAGAACACTGAAGCTTTCTTT | CASSSGIQNTEAFF
TRBJ2-7 | TRBD1 | TRBV4-3 | - | TGCGCCAGCAGCCCAGGGACAGGGTATAGAGACTACGAGCAGTACTTC | CASSPGTGYRDYEQYF
TRBJ2-5 | - | TRBV20-1 | - | TGCAGTGCTAGAGGTCCCCTTGAGCAAGAGACCCAGTACTTC | CSARGPLEQETQYF
TRBJ1-5 | - | TRBV21-1 | few | TGTGCCAGCAGTGAACATGGGTCTAGGCAGCCCCAGCATTTT | CASSEHGSRQPQHF
TRBJ2-1 | TRBD2 | TRBV5-1 | - | TGCGCCAGCAGCTTCGAGACTAGCGGGAGGCCTGAGCAGTTCTTC | CASSFETSGRPEQFF
TRBJ2-2 | TRBD1 | TRBV5-5 | - | TGTGCCAGCAGCTTGGGAACGGGACAGCCCACCGGGGAGCTGTTTTTT | CASSLGTGQPTGELFF
TRBJ2-3 | TRBD2 | TRBV2 | - | TGTGCCAGCAGTGAGGGACTAGCTCGAGATACGCAGTATTTT | CASSEGLARDTQYF
TRBJ2-1 | - | TRBV9 | - | TGTGCCAGCAGCGACGGGGTCGGTGAGCAGTTCTTC | CASSDGVGEQFF
TRBJ1-1 | - | TRBV5-1 | - | TGCGCCAGCAGCTTGTTTACGGGGGGCCAGAACACCGAAGCTTTCTTT | CASSLFTGGQNTEAFF
TRBJ2-5 | - | TRBV9 | few | TGTGCCAGCAGCGTAGATCGCCCTCGCGAGACCCAGTACTTC | CASSVDRPRETQYF
TRBJ2-1 | - | TRBV6-6 | - | TGTGCCAGCAGTTACGTTCGGGCAGTTCAAGAGACCCAGTTCTTC | CASSYVRAVQETQFF
TRBJ2-1 | TRBD1 | TRBV12-3/TRBV12-4 | few | TGTGCCAGCAGGGTGACAGGGCTAGAGCAGTTCTTC | CASRVTGLEQFF
TRBJ2-1 | - | TRBV19 | - | TGTGCCAGTAGTATTTCGGGCAGGGGAAACAATGAGCAGTTCTTC | CASSISGRGNNEQFF
TRBJ1-2 | TRBD1 | TRBV12-3/TRBV12-4 | - | TGTGCCAGCAGCCCCGGGACAGAGAGCTATGGCTACACCTTC | CASSPGTESYGYTF
TRBJ2-7 | - | TRBV15 | few | TGTGCCACCTCAGAGGTCCCAGGGGCCGGAAGCTCCTACGAGCAGTACTTC | CATSEVPGAGSSYEQYF
TRBJ2-3 | - | TRBV20-1 | few | TGCAGTGCAACAACCCGTAGGAGCACAGATACGCAGTATTTT | CSATTRRSTDTQYF
TRBJ1-5 | - | TRBV12-3/TRBV12-4 | - | TGTGCCAGCAGGACGGGGCAGCCCCAGCATTTT | CASRTGQPQHF
TRBJ2-1 | TRBD1 | TRBV29-1 | - | TGCAGCGTTCTAATGACAGGGGACAATGAGCAGTTCTTC | CSVLMTGDNEQFF
TRBJ2-1 | TRBD2 | TRBV2 | - | TGTGCCAGCGGGGGGGGTCAGTACAATGAGCAGTTCTTC | CASGGGQYNEQFF
TRBJ2-3 | - | TRBV24-1 | few | TGTGCCACCAGCAAAGCGGATGTCGATACGCAGTATTTT | CATSKADVDTQYF
TRBJ2-1 | - | TRBV5-1 | few | TGCGCCAGCAGCGAGGAGGGCGCTGAGCAGTTCTTC | CASSEEGAEQFF
TRBJ2-3 | TRBD2 | TRBV12-5 | - | TGTGCTAGTGTCCTATCGGGACTAGCGGTCACAGATACGCAGTATTTT | CASVLSGLAVTDTQYF
TRBJ2-2 | - | TRBV7-7 | few | TGTGCCAGCAGCTCCTCCCATAGCGGAACAAGCACCGGGGAGCTGTTTTTT | CASSSSHSGTSTGELFF
TRBJ1-6 | - | TRBV4-2 | many | TGTGCCAGCAGCCAAGATTGGGGTTTATGGGGATCACCCCTCCACTTT | CASSQDWGLWGSPLHF
TRBJ2-7 | TRBD2 | TRBV12-3/TRBV12-4 | - | TGTGCCAGCAAGGCGGGAGGGCCCGAGCAGTACTTC | CASKAGGPEQYF
TRBJ1-4 | - | TRBV7-2 | few | TGTGCCAGCAGCCCCTACCGGACAGCCTCATTGGTGAAACTGTTTTTT | CASSPYRTASLVKLFF